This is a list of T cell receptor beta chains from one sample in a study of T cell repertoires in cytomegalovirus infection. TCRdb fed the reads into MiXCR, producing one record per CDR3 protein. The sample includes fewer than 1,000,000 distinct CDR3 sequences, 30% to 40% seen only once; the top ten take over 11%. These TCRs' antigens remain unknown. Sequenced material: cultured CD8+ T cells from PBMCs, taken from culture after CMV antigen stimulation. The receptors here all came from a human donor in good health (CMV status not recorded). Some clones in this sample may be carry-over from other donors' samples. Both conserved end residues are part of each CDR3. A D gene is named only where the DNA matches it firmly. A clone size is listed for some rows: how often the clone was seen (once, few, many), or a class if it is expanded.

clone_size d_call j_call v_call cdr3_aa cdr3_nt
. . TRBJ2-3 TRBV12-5 CASGHGPLRASTDTQYF TGTGCTAGTGGCCACGGGCCCCTAAGAGCTAGCACAGATACGCAGTATTTT
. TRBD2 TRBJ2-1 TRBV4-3 CASSGVAGGRDEQFF TGCGCCAGCAGTGGTGTAGCGGGGGGGCGGGATGAGCAGTTCTTC
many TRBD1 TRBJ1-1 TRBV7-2 CASSYPRDRGLLDTEAFF TGTGCCAGCAGCTACCCCCGGGACAGGGGGCTTCTGGACACTGAAGCTTTCTTT
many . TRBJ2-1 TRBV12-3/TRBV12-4 CASSFKSYNEQFF TGTGCCAGCAGTTTCAAGTCCTACAATGAGCAGTTCTTC
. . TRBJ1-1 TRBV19 CASTLGITEAFF TGTGCCAGTACCCTGGGGATCACTGAAGCTTTCTTT
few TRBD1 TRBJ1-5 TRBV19 CASSTLGTGVRYGNQPQHF TGTGCCAGTAGTACCCTCGGGACAGGGGTTCGTTATGGCAATCAGCCCCAGCATTTT
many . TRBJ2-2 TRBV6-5 CASRSELAERELFF TGTGCCAGCAGGAGCGAATTGGCGGAGAGGGAGCTGTTTTTT
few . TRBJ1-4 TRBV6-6 CASSSGEGSNEKLFF TGTGCCAGCAGCTCCGGGGAAGGAAGTAATGAAAAACTGTTTTTT
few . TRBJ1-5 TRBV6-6 CASSYSGGRYGQPQHF TGTGCCAGCAGTTACTCTGGGGGACGGTACGGTCAGCCCCAGCATTTT
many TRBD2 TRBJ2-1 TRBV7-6 CASSSSGSYNEQFF TGTGCCAGCAGCTCTAGCGGTAGCTACAATGAGCAGTTCTTC
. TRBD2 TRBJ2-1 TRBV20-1 CSVSPPLAGSEQFF TGCAGTGTTTCTCCCCCGCTAGCGGGATCCGAGCAGTTCTTC
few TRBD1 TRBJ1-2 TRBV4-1 CASSLTLGQDLHGYTF TGCGCCAGCAGCCTTACGCTCGGACAGGATCTACATGGCTACACCTTC
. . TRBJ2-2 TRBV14 CASSVRALEPDTGELFF TGTGCCAGCAGCGTACGGGCGTTGGAGCCGGACACCGGGGAGCTGTTTTTT
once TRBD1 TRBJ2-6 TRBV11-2 CALRTGAGANVLTF TGTGCCTTAAGGACAGGGGCCGGGGCCAACGTCCTGACTTTC
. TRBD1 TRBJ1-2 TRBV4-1 CASSQQTGTGALSGGYTF TGCGCCAGCAGCCAGCAAACCGGGACAGGGGCCCTCTCAGGAGGCTACACCTTC
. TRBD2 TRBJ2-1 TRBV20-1 CSASSYSNRAGAKGNEQFF TGCAGTGCTAGTTCTTATTCTAATAGAGCGGGGGCGAAGGGCAATGAGCAGTTCTTC
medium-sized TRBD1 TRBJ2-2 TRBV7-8 CASSVRDRLNTGELFF TGTGCCAGCAGCGTTAGGGACAGATTGAACACCGGGGAGCTGTTTTTT
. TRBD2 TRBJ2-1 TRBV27 CASSFQAGLSLNSEQFF TGTGCCAGCAGTTTCCAAGCGGGACTAAGCCTAAATAGTGAGCAGTTCTTC
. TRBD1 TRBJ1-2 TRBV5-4 CASSLDLQGAYGYTF TGTGCCAGCAGCTTGGACCTACAGGGGGCGTACGGCTACACCTTC
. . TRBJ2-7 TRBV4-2 CASSQGLENYEQYF TGTGCCAGCAGCCAAGGGCTAGAGAATTACGAGCAGTACTTC
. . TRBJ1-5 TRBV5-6 CASSSGQGGGNQPQHF TGTGCCAGCAGCTCTGGTCAGGGTGGTGGCAATCAGCCCCAGCATTTT
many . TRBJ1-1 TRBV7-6 CASSLSRPLNTEAFF TGTGCCAGCAGCTTAAGTAGGCCATTGAACACTGAAGCTTTCTTT
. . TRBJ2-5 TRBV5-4 CASRTAEEIQTQYF TGTGCCAGCAGAACCGCCGAGGAGATTCAGACCCAGTACTTC
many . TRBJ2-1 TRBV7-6 CASSTKPYNEQFF TGTGCCAGCAGCACCAAGCCCTACAATGAGCAGTTCTTC
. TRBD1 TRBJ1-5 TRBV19 CATGTGGEWGNQPQHF TGTGCCACGGGGACAGGGGGCGAGTGGGGCAATCAGCCCCAGCATTTT
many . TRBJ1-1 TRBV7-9 CASSSKPTDSVNTEAFF TGTGCCAGCAGCTCAAAGCCGACGGACTCGGTGAACACTGAAGCTTTCTTT
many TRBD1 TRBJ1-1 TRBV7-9 CASSPRQGAGTEAFF TGTGCCAGCAGCCCAAGACAGGGGGCCGGGACTGAAGCTTTCTTT
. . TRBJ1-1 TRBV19 CASSIVPKRAVEAFF TGTGCCAGTAGTATAGTTCCTAAGCGAGCTGTAGAAGCTTTCTTT
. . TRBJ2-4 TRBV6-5 CASNNEGQENIQYF TGTGCCAGCAACAACGAAGGACAAGAAAACATTCAGTACTTC
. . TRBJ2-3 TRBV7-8 CASSPQAWDFTDTQYF TGTGCCAGCAGCCCCCAGGCCTGGGACTTCACAGATACGCAGTATTTT
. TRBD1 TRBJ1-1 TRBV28 CASSRRGRPTEAFF TGTGCCAGCAGTCGCAGGGGGCGCCCCACTGAAGCTTTCTTT
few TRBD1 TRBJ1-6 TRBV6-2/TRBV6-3 CASESLGQGGSGSPLHF TGTGCCAGCGAATCTCTGGGACAGGGTGGTTCCGGATCACCCCTCCACTTT
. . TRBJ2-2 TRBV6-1 CASSYETGLGTGELFF TGTGCCAGCAGCTATGAAACAGGGTTGGGCACCGGGGAGCTGTTTTTT